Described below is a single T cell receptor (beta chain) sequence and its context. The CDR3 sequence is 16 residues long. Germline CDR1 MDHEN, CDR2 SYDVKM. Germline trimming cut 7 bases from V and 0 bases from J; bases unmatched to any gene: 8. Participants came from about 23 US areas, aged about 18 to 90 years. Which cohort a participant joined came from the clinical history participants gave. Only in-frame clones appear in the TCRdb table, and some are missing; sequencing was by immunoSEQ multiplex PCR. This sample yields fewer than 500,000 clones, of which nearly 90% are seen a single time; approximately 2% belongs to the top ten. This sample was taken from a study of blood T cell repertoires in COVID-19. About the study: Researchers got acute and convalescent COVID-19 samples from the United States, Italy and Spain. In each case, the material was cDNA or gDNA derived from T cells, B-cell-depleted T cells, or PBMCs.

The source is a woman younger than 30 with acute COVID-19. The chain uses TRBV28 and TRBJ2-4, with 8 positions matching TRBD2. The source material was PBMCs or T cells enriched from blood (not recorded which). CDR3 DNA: TGTGCCAGCACCGTACTAGCGGATTTAGCCAAAAACATTCAGTACTTC. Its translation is CASTVLADLAKNIQYF.